Shown below are 25 T cell receptor beta chains from a single sample sequenced in a study of blood T cell repertoires in COVID-19. Profiled with immunoSEQ multiplex PCR; TCRdb holds only in-frame clones, not every one. The sample lists about 150,000 clones; roughly 90% were seen once. The sequencing input was peripheral blood. The source of these receptors is a human donor in a cohort sampled during active COVID-19.

This chain joins TRBV20-1 and TRBJ2-2; D ambiguous. V shed 3 bases and J shed 1 base, with 6 bases lying between them. In germline, CDR1 is DFQATT, CDR2 SNEGSKA (reference sequence). The CDR3 runs to 13 residues. The CDR3 loop reads CSASQVNTGELFF. The CDR3 DNA follows: TGCAGTGCTAGTCAGGTGAACACCGGGGAGCTGTTTTTT.

The chain uses TRBV7-9 and TRBJ2-7, with 8 bases lining up with TRBD2. Per germline, CDR1 SEHNR and CDR2 FQNEAQ (reference sequence). J was trimmed by 2 bases and V by 3 bases; bases with no gene match: 6. The CDR3 runs to 15 residues. The CDR3 bases are TGTGCCAGCAGCTTGGGGGGACTAGTTGCCTACGAGCAGTACTTC. It encodes CASSLGGLVAYEQYF.

The rearrangement uses TRBV19 and TRBJ2-5; weak D call: TRBD2 (5 bases). Per germline, CDR1 LNHDA and CDR2 SQIVND (reference sequence). The length of the CDR3 is 15 residues. V lost 4 bases to trimming and J lost 1 base, with 13 bases between them. For the CDR3, the DNA is TGTGCCAGTAGTAGCCCTGGACTTCCCCAAGAGACCCAGTACTTC. As protein: CASSSPGLPQETQYF. Variable domain in full (rest from reference TRBV19 and TRBJ2-5): DGGITQSPKYLFRKEGQNVTLSCEQNLNHDAMYWYRQDPGQGLRLIYYSQIVNDFQKGDIAEGYSVSREKKESFPLTVTSAQKNPTAFYLCASSSPGLPQETQYFGPGTRLLVL.

The V gene is TRBV7-2, the J gene TRBJ2-5; the match to TRBD1 covers 8 bases. J gave up 5 bases and V 5 bases, and 10 bases lay outside the gene matches. The CDR3 has 15 residues. Germline CDR1 is SGHTA and CDR2 is FQGNSA. The CDR3 here is CASSRTRGREETQYF. DNA for the CDR3: TGTGCCAGCAGCCGGACCAGGGGGCGAGAGGAGACCCAGTACTTC.

This clone has a single count. V usage is TRBV7-9 and J usage is TRBJ1-5; possibly TRBD1 for D (6 bases). Trimming took 4 bases from V and 0 from J, leaving 19 bases between them. Germline V gene lookup returns CDR1 SEHNR and CDR2 FQNEAQ (reference sequence). The CDR3 contains 18 residues. The CDR3 sequence is CASSSQSPGQYSNQPQHF. In nucleotides, the CDR3 is TGTGCCAGCAGCTCCCAATCACCGGGACAATATAGCAATCAGCCCCAGCATTTT.

The chain combines TRBV3-1 (or the pseudogene TRBV3-2) with TRBJ2-5, with 11 positions matching TRBD1. Germline V CDR1 and CDR2: LGHDT, YNNKEL (reference sequence). CDR3 length equals 15 residues. Trimming removed 6 bases from V and 5 bases from J; junction bases left unmatched: 8. CDR3 coding DNA: TGTGCCAGCAGACGGGGGACAGGGGGTCCGGAGACCCAGTACTTC. Translating gives CASRRGTGGPETQYF.

This clone was recorded once. This CDR3 is CASSHKGARPGELFF. The CDR3 DNA follows: TGCGCCAGCAGCCATAAGGGAGCCAGGCCCGGGGAGCTGTTTTTT. The chain joins TRBV4-3 to TRBJ2-2, with a possible D match to TRBD2 (5 bases). There are 15 residues in the CDR3. V shed 3 bases and J shed 6 bases, with 14 bases lying between them. From germline, CDR1 is LGHNA and CDR2 YSLEER.

The chain carries TRBV6-5 and TRBJ2-7; TRBD1 aligns across 11 bases. Germline loops: CDR1 MNHEY, CDR2 SVGAGI. The CDR3 spans 15 residues. V trimming: 6 bases; J trimming: 4 bases; junction bases outside the gene matches: 8. The CDR3 loop reads CASRPGQGAVYEQYF. In DNA, the CDR3 is TGTGCCAGCAGACCCGGACAGGGGGCAGTATACGAGCAGTACTTC.

V is TRBV28 and J is TRBJ2-2, with no clear D. The CDR3 runs to 13 residues. Germline values: CDR1 MDHEN, CDR2 SYDVKM. V was clipped by 6 bases and J by 4 bases, with 9 bases between them. The CDR3 here is CASRFIPTGELFF. The CDR3 nucleotides are TGTGCCAGCAGGTTTATCCCCACCGGGGAGCTGTTTTTT.

This sequence joins TRBV19 and TRBJ2-1, with 7 positions matching TRBD2. The CDR3 contains 16 residues. Germline V lookup: CDR1 LNHDA, CDR2 SQIVND (reference sequence). After removal of 0 bases from V and 7 bases from J, the junction contained 9 bases not matched to a gene. The CDR3 loop is CASSIEQSGGYNEQFF. The CDR3, as DNA: TGTGCCAGTAGTATAGAACAATCGGGAGGATATAATGAGCAGTTCTTC.

The CDR3 DNA follows: TGTGCCAGCAGCCCACGTCGCGGCAAAGGAACCGGGGAGCTGTTTTTT. Residues: CASSPRRGKGTGELFF. The J gene is TRBJ2-2, the V gene TRBV3-1 (or the pseudogene TRBV3-2); D not certain. The CDR3 loop spans 16 amino acids. Germline assignment: CDR1 LGHDT and CDR2 YNNKEL (reference sequence). Trimming stripped 4 bases from V and 5 bases from J, with 17 bases between.

The CDR3 DNA reads as TGCGCCAGCAGCCGCTCTTCGGCCAGTAACAGTCTTGATGAGCAGTTCTTC. Amino acids: CASSRSSASNSLDEQFF. V gene TRBV4-3 combines with J gene TRBJ2-1; no clear D. Germline CDR1 is LGHNA and CDR2 is YSLEER. This CDR3 comprises 17 residues. V shed 4 bases and J shed 8 bases, with 24 bases lying between them.

The V call is TRBV6-5, the J call TRBJ1-5; D perhaps matches TRBD1 (6 bases). V lost 4 bases and J lost 1, with 11 bases in between. The CDR3 runs to 15 residues. CDR1 and CDR2 from the germline V gene are MNHEY and SVGAGI. The CDR3 sequence is CASSSTTGSNQPQHF. The CDR3 nucleotides read TGTGCCAGCAGTTCTACTACAGGGAGCAATCAGCCCCAGCATTTT.

CDR3 coding DNA: TGCGCCAGCAGCCAAATACCAGAGGGTACGCAGTATTTT. This sequence encodes CASSQIPEGTQYF. The chain is built from TRBV4-3 and TRBJ2-3; tentative D call: TRBD2 (5 bases). The CDR3 covers 13 residues. V gave up 2 bases and J gave up 8 bases, with 11 bases separating them. Germline CDR1 reads LGHNA; CDR2 reads YSLEER.

V and J are TRBV7-9 and TRBJ2-1, with D maybe TRBD1 (6 bases). The CDR3 is 14 residues long. The germline CDR1 and CDR2 sequences are SEHNR and FQNEAQ (reference sequence). Trimming left V 5 bases short and J 10 bases short, with 18 bases between. The CDR3 bases are TGTGCCAGCAGCGTAAAGGAACAGGGCAAGGAGCAGTTCTTC. It encodes CASSVKEQGKEQFF.

This chain connects TRBV19 to TRBJ2-1; a weak D match, TRBD1 (5 bases). The germline gives CDR1 LNHDA, CDR2 SQIVND (reference sequence). The CDR3 extends over 15 amino acids. The germline V and J ends were trimmed by 7 bases and 3 bases, with 16 bases remaining between them. CDR3: CASKTTVMVYNEQFF. In DNA, the CDR3 is TGTGCCAGTAAAACGACAGTGATGGTCTACAATGAGCAGTTCTTC.

V gene TRBV7-9 combines with J gene TRBJ1-1; tentative D call: TRBD1 (6 bases). The length of the CDR3 is 14 residues. Per the germline V gene, CDR1 is SEHNR and CDR2 is FQNEAQ (reference sequence). Trimming took off 5 bases at V and 0 bases at J, with 10 bases between the two ends. The chain's CDR3 is CASSPRTVNTEAFF. The CDR3 coding sequence is TGTGCCAGCAGCCCCCGGACAGTGAACACTGAAGCTTTCTTT. The whole variable domain, remainder taken from reference TRBV7-9 and TRBJ1-1, is DTGVSQNPRHKITKRGQNVTFRCDPISEHNRLYWYRQTLGQGPEFLTYFQNEAQLEKSRLLSDRFSAERPKGSFSTLEIQRTEQGDSAMYLCASSPRTVNTEAFFGQGTRLTVV.

This chain connects TRBV27 to TRBJ2-2, with 7 bases fitting TRBD2. Germline V lookup: CDR1 MNHEY, CDR2 SMNVEV (reference sequence). The V gene end was trimmed by 5 bases and the J gene end by 3 bases; junction bases not matched to a gene: 6. The CDR3 runs to 15 residues. The CDR3 here is CASSGRVSDTGELFF. The CDR3 DNA follows: TGTGCCAGCAGTGGGAGGGTCTCGGACACCGGGGAGCTGTTTTTT.

The CDR3 is CASSLLVPRTYEQYF. DNA for the CDR3: TGTGCCAGCAGCTTACTAGTTCCTAGGACCTACGAGCAGTACTTC. The rearrangement links TRBV11-1 to TRBJ2-7; D gene unclear. Deletions cut 2 bases from V and 2 bases from J, with 13 bases between. Germline assignment: CDR1 SGHAT and CDR2 FQDESV (reference sequence). The CDR3 contains 15 residues.

The J gene is TRBJ2-5, the V gene TRBV10-1, with a possible D match to TRBD2 (6 bases). CDR1 and CDR2 (germline): WNHNN, SYGVQD (reference sequence). V was clipped by 3 bases and J by 0 bases, with 14 bases between them. The CDR3 extends over 16 amino acids. The CDR3 here is CASSEVWDLNQETQYF. CDR3 DNA: TGCGCCAGCAGTGAAGTTTGGGACTTAAACCAAGAGACCCAGTACTTC.

J is TRBJ1-2 and V is TRBV3-1 (or the pseudogene TRBV3-2); TRBD1 matches at 10 bases. The CDR3 sequence is 16 residues long. Germline CDR1 LGHDT, CDR2 YNNKEL (reference sequence). J gave up 3 bases and V 4 bases, and 8 bases lay outside the gene matches. CDR3 nucleotide sequence: TGTGCCAGCAGCCGGGACAGGGGCCAGTCCTACTATGGCTACACCTTC. It is translated as CASSRDRGQSYYGYTF.

CDR3 DNA sequence: TGCAGTGCTAGTTTCGTGGGGGGGGCGAGTGAGCAGTACTTC. Protein product: CSASFVGGASEQYF. V is TRBV20-1 and J is TRBJ2-7, with D maybe TRBD2 (7 bases). Trimming cost V 3 bases and J 7 bases, with 19 bases left between them. The CDR3 totals 14 residues. The germline V gene encodes CDR1 DFQATT and CDR2 SNEGSKA (reference sequence).

CDR3 sequence (DNA): TGTGCCAGCAGCTCGGATTCGGGATCAGATACGCAGTATTTT. Its protein product is CASSSDSGSDTQYF. The rearrangement links TRBV11-3 to TRBJ2-3, with a tentative D call TRBD2 (5 bases). Germline assignment: CDR1 SGHNT and CDR2 YENEEA. The CDR3 has 14 residues. V was trimmed by 4 bases and J by 4 bases, leaving 12 bases between them.

This clone was recorded only once. CDR3 region: CSASELRGRAYQPQHF. The DNA for the CDR3 is TGCAGTGCTAGTGAATTGCGGGGCAGGGCCTATCAGCCCCAGCATTTT. The rearrangement joins TRBV20-1 to TRBJ1-5; the D gene is possibly TRBD1 (5 bases). Deletions cut 3 bases from V and 5 bases from J, with 20 bases between. The CDR3 contains 16 residues. Germline values: CDR1 DFQATT, CDR2 SNEGSKA (reference sequence).

V usage is TRBV29-1 and J usage is TRBJ2-1, with a possible D match to TRBD2 (5 bases). With 5 bases removed from V and 0 bases from J, the gap between germline ends came to 14 bases. This CDR3 is built from 15 residues. Germline lookup yields CDR1 SQVTM and CDR2 ANQGSEA. Here the CDR3 DNA reads TGCAGCGTTCGGGAAAGATTAAGCTCCTACAATGAGCAGTTCTTC. This codes for CSVRERLSSYNEQFF.